Given below is one T cell receptor beta chain in context. This record comes from a study of control samples from healthy donors and cancer patients. V was shortened by 2 bases and J by 1 base, with 5 bases between the two germline ends. This CDR3 region has 13 residues. Germline lookup yields CDR1 SGHTS and CDR2 YDEGEE. The repertoire was sequenced with immunoSEQ multiplex PCR; TCRdb's copy has only in-frame clones and lacks some. The repertoire holds roughly 130,000 clones, with about 94% as singletons. The sequenced sample was PBMCs. The rearrangement joins TRBV5-8 to TRBJ2-3; D unresolved. This clonotype originated in a man between 60 and 75 years old with colorectal cancer. The CDR3 DNA reads as TGTGCCAGCAGCTTCCGGGGCACAGATACGCAGTATTTT. This encodes CASSFRGTDTQYF.